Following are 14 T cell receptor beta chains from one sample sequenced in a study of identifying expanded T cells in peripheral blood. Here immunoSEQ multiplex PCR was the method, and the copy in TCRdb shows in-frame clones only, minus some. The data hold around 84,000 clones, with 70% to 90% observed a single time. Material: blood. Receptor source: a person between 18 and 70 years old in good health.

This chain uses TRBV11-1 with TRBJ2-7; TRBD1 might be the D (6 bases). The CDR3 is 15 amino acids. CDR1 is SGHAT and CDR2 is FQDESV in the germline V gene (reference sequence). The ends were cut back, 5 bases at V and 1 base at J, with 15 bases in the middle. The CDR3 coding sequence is TGTGCCAGCAGCCTAGAAGGACAGAAGTCCTACGAGCAGTACTTC. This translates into CASSLEGQKSYEQYF.

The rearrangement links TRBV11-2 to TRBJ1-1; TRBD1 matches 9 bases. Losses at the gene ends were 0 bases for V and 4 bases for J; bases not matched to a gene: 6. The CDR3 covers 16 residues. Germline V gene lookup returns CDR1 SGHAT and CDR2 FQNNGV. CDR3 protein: CASSLDGDRAGTEAFF. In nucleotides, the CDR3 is TGTGCCAGCAGCTTAGATGGGGACAGGGCGGGCACTGAAGCTTTCTTT.

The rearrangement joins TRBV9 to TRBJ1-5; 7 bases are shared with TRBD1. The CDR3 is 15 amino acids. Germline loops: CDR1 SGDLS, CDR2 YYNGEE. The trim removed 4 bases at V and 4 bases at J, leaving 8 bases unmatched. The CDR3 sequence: CASSTGGTVNQPQHF. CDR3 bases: TGTGCCAGCAGCACGGGGGGGACAGTAAATCAGCCCCAGCATTTT. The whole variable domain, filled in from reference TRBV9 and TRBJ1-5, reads DSGVTQTPKHLITATGQRVTLRCSPRSGDLSVYWYQQSLDQGLQFLIQYYNGEERAKGNILERFSAQQFPDLHSELNLSSLELGDSALYFCASSTGGTVNQPQHFGDGTRLSIL.

This chain's CDR3 is CASSLDASGGETQYF. The CDR3 nucleotides read TGCGCCAGCAGCTTGGACGCTAGCGGGGGGGAGACCCAGTACTTC. The chain joins TRBV5-1 to TRBJ2-5, with 11 bases lining up with TRBD2. The germline CDR1 and CDR2 sequences are SGHRS and YFSETQ. This CDR3 is built from 15 residues. J lost 5 bases, V lost 0 bases, and 3 bases had no gene match. Combining the CDR3 with reference TRBV5-1 and TRBJ2-5 gives the whole variable domain KAGVTQTPRYLIKTRGQQVTLSCSPISGHRSVSWYQQTPGQGLQFLFEYFSETQRNKGNFPGRFSGRQFSNSRSEMNVSTLELGDSALYLCASSLDASGGETQYFGPGTRLLVL.

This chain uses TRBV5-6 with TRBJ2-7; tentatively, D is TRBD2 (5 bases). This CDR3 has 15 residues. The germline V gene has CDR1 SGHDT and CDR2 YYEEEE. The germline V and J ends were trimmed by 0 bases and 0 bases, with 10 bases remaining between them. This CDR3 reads CASSLGLTYSYEQYF. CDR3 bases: TGTGCCAGCAGCTTGGGACTAACATACTCCTACGAGCAGTACTTC.

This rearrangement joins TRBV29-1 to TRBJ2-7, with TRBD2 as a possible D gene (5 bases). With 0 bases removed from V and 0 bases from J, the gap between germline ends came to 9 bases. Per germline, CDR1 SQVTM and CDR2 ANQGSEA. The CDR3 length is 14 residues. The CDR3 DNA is TGCAGCGTTGAAGATCGGGGAAGCTCCTACGAGCAGTACTTC. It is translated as CSVEDRGSSYEQYF.

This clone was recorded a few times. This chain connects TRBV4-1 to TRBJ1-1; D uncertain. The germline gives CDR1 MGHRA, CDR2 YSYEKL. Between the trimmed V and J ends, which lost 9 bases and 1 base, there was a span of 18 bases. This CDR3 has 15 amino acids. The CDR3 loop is CASNPTPSSNTEAFF. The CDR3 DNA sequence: TGCGCCAGTAACCCTACCCCATCGTCGAACACTGAAGCTTTCTTT.

CDR3 loop: CASSLEVGGDEAFF. CDR3 coding DNA: TGTGCCAGCAGCTTAGAGGTGGGGGGCGATGAAGCTTTCTTT. This chain joins TRBV7-9 and TRBJ1-1; possibly TRBD1 for D (6 bases). The CDR3 is 14 residues long. Trimming removed 1 base from V and 7 bases from J, with 13 bases in between. Per the germline V gene, CDR1 is SEHNR and CDR2 is FQNEAQ (reference sequence).

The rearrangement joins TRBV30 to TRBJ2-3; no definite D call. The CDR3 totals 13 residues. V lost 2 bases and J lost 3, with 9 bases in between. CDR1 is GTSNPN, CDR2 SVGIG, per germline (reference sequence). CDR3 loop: CAWSSGMTDTQYF. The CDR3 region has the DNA TGTGCCTGGAGTAGTGGGATGACAGATACGCAGTATTTT.

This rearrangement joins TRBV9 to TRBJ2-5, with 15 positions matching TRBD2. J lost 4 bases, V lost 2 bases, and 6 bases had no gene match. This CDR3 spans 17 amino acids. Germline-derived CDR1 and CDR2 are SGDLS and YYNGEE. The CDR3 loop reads CASSVSGTSGRRETQYF. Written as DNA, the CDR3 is TGTGCCAGCAGCGTCTCTGGGACTAGCGGGAGGCGAGAGACCCAGTACTTC.

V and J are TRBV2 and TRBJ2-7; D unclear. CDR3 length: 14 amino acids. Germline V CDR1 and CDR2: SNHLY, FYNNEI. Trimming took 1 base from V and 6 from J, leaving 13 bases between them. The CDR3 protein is CASSEDSQTGEQYF. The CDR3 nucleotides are TGTGCCAGCAGTGAAGACTCCCAAACGGGCGAGCAGTACTTC.

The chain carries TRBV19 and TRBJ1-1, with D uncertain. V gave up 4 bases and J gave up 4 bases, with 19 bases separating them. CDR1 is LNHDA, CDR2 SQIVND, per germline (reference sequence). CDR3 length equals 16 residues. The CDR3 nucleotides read TGTGCCAGTAGTACCCGATATGACACGGTTGGCACTGAAGCTTTCTTT. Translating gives CASSTRYDTVGTEAFF. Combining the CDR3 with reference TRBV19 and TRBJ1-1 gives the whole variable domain DGGITQSPKYLFRKEGQNVTLSCEQNLNHDAMYWYRQDPGQGLRLIYYSQIVNDFQKGDIAEGYSVSREKKESFPLTVTSAQKNPTAFYLCASSTRYDTVGTEAFFGQGTRLTVV.

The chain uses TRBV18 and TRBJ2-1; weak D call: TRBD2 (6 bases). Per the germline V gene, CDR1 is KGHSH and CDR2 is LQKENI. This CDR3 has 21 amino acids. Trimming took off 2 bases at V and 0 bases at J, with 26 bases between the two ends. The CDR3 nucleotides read TGTGCCAGCTCACCATTTATCGTGTTGGCGGGGCCCCTCAGCTCCTACAATGAGCAGTTCTTC. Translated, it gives CASSPFIVLAGPLSSYNEQFF.

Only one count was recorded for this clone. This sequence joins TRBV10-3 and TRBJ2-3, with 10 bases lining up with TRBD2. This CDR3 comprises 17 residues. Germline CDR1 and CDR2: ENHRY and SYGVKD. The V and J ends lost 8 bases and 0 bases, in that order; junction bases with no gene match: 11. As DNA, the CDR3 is TGTGCCATCGCTGGTAGCGGGAGGACGACTAGCACAGATACGCAGTATTTT. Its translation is CAIAGSGRTTSTDTQYF.